This T cell receptor beta chain came from a study of T cell responses to AZD1222 COVID-19 vaccine. Notes on the study in general: There were mostly white British donors and more females than males, and clonal diversity was possibly underestimated.

CDR1 SGHRS and CDR2 YFSETQ come from the germline V gene. CDR3 size: 12 residues. Trimming shortened V by 4 bases and J by 10 bases, and 13 bases separated the two germline ends. Sequenced by immunoSEQ multiplex PCR; TCRdb stores in-frame clones only, minus some. The data show 150,000 to 180,000 clones, roughly nine tenths seen once. This clone was detected only once. Its antigen is undetermined. The TCR was taken from an adult in good health. The chain is built from TRBV5-1 and TRBJ2-3; a weak D match, TRBD1 (6 bases). The specimen was peripheral blood, collected on day 0 of AZD1222 vaccination. CDR3 protein: CASSLTEGAQYF. The CDR3 DNA reads TGCGCCAGCAGCCTCACCGAGGGGGCGCAGTATTTT. Drawing the rest from reference TRBV5-1 and TRBJ2-3, the complete variable domain is KAGVTQTPRYLIKTRGQQVTLSCSPISGHRSVSWYQQTPGQGLQFLFEYFSETQRNKGNFPGRFSGRQFSNSRSEMNVSTLELGDSALYLCASSLTEGAQYFGPGTRLTVL.